This T cell receptor (beta chain) was profiled in a study of molecular identifiers for immune sequencing clone quantification. Sequencing libraries of naive CD8 cells derived from around 20,000 to 990,000 sorted cells with 10%, 30% or 50% RNA. Researchers sorted naive CD8 T cells as cells that were CD8+CD4-CCR7+CD45RA+. Previously described methods and listed TCR primers were employed for the bulk TCR libraries. TCRdb reprocessed the PCR reads with MiXCR, giving one entry per CDR3 protein. In the table there are more than 550,000 distinct CDR3 sequences, over 25% of which are singletons. The CDR3 totals 14 residues. Germline CDR1 is SGHAT and CDR2 is FQNNGV. Comments on this clonotype: A much larger clonotype is one base distant, so this may be a read error.

The sequenced sample consisted of naive CD8+ T cells from blood, with Jurkat cell RNA spiked in. Subset indicated: FACS-sorted CD8+CD4-CCR7+CD45RA+ naive T cells. The sequence derives from a human donor in good health. Some libraries in this study had Jurkat cell RNA spiked in. J is TRBJ2-5 and V is TRBV11-2; no firm D call. In nucleotides, the CDR3 is TGTGCCAGCAGCTTAACGAACCGCCAAGCGACCCAGTACTTC. Its translation is CASSLTNRQATQYF.